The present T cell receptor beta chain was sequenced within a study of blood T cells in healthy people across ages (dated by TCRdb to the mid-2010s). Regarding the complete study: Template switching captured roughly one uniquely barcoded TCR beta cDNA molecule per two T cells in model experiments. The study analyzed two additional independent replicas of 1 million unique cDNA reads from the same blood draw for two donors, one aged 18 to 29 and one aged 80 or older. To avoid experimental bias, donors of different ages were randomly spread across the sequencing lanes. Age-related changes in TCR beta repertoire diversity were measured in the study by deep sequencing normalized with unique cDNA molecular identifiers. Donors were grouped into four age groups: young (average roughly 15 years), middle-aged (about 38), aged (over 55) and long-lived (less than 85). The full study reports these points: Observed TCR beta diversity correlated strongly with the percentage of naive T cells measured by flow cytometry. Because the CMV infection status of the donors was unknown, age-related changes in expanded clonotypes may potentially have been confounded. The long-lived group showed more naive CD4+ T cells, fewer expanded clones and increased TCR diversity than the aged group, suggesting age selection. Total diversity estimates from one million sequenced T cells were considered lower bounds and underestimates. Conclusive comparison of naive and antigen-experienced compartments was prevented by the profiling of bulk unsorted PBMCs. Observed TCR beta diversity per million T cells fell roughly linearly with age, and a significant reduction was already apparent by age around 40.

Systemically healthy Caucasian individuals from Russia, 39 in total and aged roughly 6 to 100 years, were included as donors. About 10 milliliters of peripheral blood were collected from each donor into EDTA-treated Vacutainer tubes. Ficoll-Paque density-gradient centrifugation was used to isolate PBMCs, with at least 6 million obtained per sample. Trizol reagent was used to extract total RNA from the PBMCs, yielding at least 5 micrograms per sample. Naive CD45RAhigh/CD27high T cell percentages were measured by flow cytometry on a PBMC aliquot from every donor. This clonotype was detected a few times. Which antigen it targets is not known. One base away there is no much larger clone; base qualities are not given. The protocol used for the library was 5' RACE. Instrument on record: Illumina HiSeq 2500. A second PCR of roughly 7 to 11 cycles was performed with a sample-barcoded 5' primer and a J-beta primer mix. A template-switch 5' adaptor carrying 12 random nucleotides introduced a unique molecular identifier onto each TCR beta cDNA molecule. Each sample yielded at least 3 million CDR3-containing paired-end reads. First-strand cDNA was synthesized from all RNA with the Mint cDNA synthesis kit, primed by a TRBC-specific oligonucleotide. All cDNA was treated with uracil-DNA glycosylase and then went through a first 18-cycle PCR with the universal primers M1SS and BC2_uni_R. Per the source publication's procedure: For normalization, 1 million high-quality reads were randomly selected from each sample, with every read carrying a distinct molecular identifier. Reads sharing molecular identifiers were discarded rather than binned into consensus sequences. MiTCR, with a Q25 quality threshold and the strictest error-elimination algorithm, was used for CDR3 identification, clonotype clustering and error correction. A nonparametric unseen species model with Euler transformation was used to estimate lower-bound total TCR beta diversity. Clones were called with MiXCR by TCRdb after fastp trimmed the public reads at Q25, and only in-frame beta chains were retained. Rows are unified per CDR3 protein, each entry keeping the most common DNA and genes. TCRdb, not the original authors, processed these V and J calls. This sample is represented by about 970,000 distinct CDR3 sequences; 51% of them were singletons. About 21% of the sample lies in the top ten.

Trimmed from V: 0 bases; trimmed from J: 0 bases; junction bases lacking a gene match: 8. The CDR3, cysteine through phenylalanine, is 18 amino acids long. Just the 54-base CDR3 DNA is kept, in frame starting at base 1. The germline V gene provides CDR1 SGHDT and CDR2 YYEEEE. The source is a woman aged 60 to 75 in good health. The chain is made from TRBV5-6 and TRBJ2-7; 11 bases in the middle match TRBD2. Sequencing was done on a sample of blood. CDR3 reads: CASSLAGVGTSGSYEQYF. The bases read TGTGCCAGCAGCTTGGCCGGCGTCGGGACTAGCGGCTCCTACGAGCAGTACTTC.